This T cell receptor (beta chain) was recovered during a study of T-cell reconstitution after alpha-beta-depleted transplantation in children. The CDR3 runs 13 residues. The library targeted TCRbeta and was prepared with unique molecular identifiers. TCRdb reprocessed the PCR reads with MiXCR, giving one entry per CDR3 protein. The table includes around 700,000 distinct CDR3 sequences, under 15% detected once. Sequences were derived from PBMCs, sampled before TCRalphabeta/CD19-depleted stem cell transplant. The receptor's source is a girl aged 2-10 years with congenital amegakaryocytic thrombocytopenia, due to receive a stem cell transplant. V gene TRBV21-1 combines with J gene TRBJ2-7. TRBV21-1 is a known pseudogene. CDR3 nucleotides: TGTGCCAGCGTTCGTAATACGGACTACGAGCAGTACTTC. Translation: CASVRNTDYEQYF.